Listed below are T cell receptor beta chains from one sample, sequenced in a study of siplizumab effects on memory and regulatory T cells. Method: immunoSEQ multiplex PCR; TCRdb's copy keeps in-frame clones and lacks some. Of approximately 100,000 clones detected, more than 85% appear once; the ten largest clones hold roughly 2.8%. What was sequenced was CD4+ T cells sorted from blood. The source is a human donor in good health. Some clones in this sample may be carry-over from other donors' samples. The CDR3 runs from the conserved cysteine through the conserved F or W. Fields, in order: clone size, J gene, D gene, V gene, CDR3 protein, CDR3 DNA. A D gene is named only where the DNA matches it firmly. Clone size is given for some rows only: seen once, a few or many times, or a class if the clone is expanded.

-,TRBJ2-7,-,TRBV2,CASSVVGQGGGEQYF,TGTGCCAGCAGTGTGGTAGGGCAGGGAGGTGGCGAGCAGTACTTC
-,TRBJ1-2,-,TRBV11-2,CASSLVSSYYGYTF,TGTGCCAGCAGCTTAGTTTCCAGTTATTATGGCTACACCTTC
-,TRBJ2-5,TRBD2,TRBV11-2,CASSLFLAGKGLQETQYF,TGTGCCAGCAGCTTATTCCTAGCGGGAAAGGGGCTCCAAGAGACCCAGTACTTC
-,TRBJ2-1,-,TRBV5-1,CASSWKDGLRAYNEQFF,TGCGCCAGCAGCTGGAAGGACGGTCTAAGAGCCTACAATGAGCAGTTCTTC
-,TRBJ1-2,TRBD1,TRBV28,CASSLQGDLRVKGGYTF,TGTGCCAGCAGTCTCCAGGGGGACCTCCGTGTAAAGGGTGGCTACACCTTC
-,TRBJ2-5,-,TRBV5-1,CASSEGETQYF,TGCGCCAGCAGCGAAGGAGAGACCCAGTACTTC
-,TRBJ2-1,TRBD2,TRBV5-5,CASSLLGVAGRVAFF,TGTGCCAGCAGCTTGTTAGGGGTAGCGGGACGCGTCGCGTTCTTC
-,TRBJ2-5,TRBD1,TRBV15,CATSRDQTGVETQYF,TGTGCCACCAGCAGAGATCAGACAGGGGTGGAGACCCAGTACTTC
-,TRBJ2-3,-,TRBV11-3,CASSSYRDDTQYF,TGTGCCAGCAGCTCCTACAGGGATGATACGCAGTATTTT
-,TRBJ2-5,-,TRBV19,CASAMGPGLVKTQYF,TGTGCCAGCGCTATGGGGCCCGGTTTAGTGAAGACCCAGTACTTC
-,TRBJ2-7,-,TRBV19,CASSIFPGQGASYEQYF,TGTGCCAGTAGTATCTTCCCCGGGCAGGGCGCTTCCTACGAGCAGTACTTC
-,TRBJ2-7,TRBD2,TRBV5-1,CASTIGTSGFSYEQYF,TGCGCCAGCACCATCGGGACTAGCGGGTTCTCCTACGAGCAGTACTTC
-,TRBJ1-1,TRBD1,TRBV30,CAWNRGSNTEAFF,TGTGCCTGGAACAGGGGCTCGAACACTGAAGCTTTCTTT
once,TRBJ2-1,-,TRBV5-1,CASSLAATRSSYNEQFF,TGCGCCAGCAGCTTGGCAGCTACCAGGAGCTCCTACAATGAGCAGTTCTTC
-,TRBJ2-2,TRBD1,TRBV11-1,CASSSGTGGGSSTGELFF,TGTGCCAGCAGCTCCGGGACAGGGGGCGGGAGTAGTACCGGGGAGCTGTTTTTT
-,TRBJ2-5,TRBD2,TRBV28,CASSPGTSGYQETQYF,TGTGCCAGCAGCCCCGGGACTAGCGGGTACCAAGAGACCCAGTACTTC
once,TRBJ2-1,TRBD2,TRBV7-8,CASSLGRASGRTYNEQFF,TGTGCCAGCAGCCTCGGACGGGCTAGCGGGAGAACCTACAATGAGCAGTTCTTC
-,TRBJ1-2,-,TRBV2,CASRPDTPGYTF,TGTGCCAGCAGACCGGACACCCCAGGCTACACCTTC
-,TRBJ1-2,-,TRBV6-1,CASRRLGGRNYGYTF,TGTGCCAGCAGGAGACTTGGGGGGCGTAACTATGGCTACACCTTC
-,TRBJ1-3,-,TRBV28,CASSLGGGRNTIYF,TGTGCCAGCAGTTTAGGGGGGGGCAGAAACACCATATATTTT
-,TRBJ2-3,TRBD2,TRBV27,CASSFLAGVSDTQYF,TGTGCCAGCAGTTTTCTAGCGGGAGTAAGTGATACGCAGTATTTT
-,TRBJ2-7,-,TRBV5-1,CASSLRQEGGEQYF,TGCGCCAGCAGCTTGCGCCAGGAGGGTGGGGAGCAGTACTTC
-,TRBJ2-7,TRBD1,TRBV28,CASSLEISLTGGSYEQYF,TGTGCCAGCAGTTTGGAAATATCCCTGACAGGGGGCTCCTACGAGCAGTACTTC
-,TRBJ2-7,-,TRBV4-1,CASSHLDLGNFYEQYF,TGCGCCAGCAGCCACCTGGATCTAGGAAATTTTTACGAGCAGTACTTC
-,TRBJ1-1,-,TRBV28,CASSPILVEAFF,TGTGCCAGCAGTCCCATACTGGTTGAAGCTTTCTTT
-,TRBJ1-2,-,TRBV10-3,CAISESARAGDGYTF,TGTGCCATCAGTGAGTCTGCGCGGGCAGGGGATGGCTACACCTTC
-,TRBJ1-6,-,TRBV5-8,CASSRGGSSYNSPLHF,TGTGCCAGCAGCCGGGGGGGGAGCTCCTATAATTCACCCCTCCACTTT
-,TRBJ2-3,-,TRBV27,CASSLTDRYTDTQYF,TGTGCCAGCAGTTTAACGGACAGATACACAGATACGCAGTATTTT
-,TRBJ2-3,-,TRBV6-5,CASSFSATSTDTQYF,TGTGCCAGCAGTTTTAGCGCAACTAGCACAGATACGCAGTATTTT
-,TRBJ2-3,-,TRBV28,CASKFWSRSRGDTQYF,TGTGCCAGCAAATTTTGGAGTCGGTCGAGAGGGGATACGCAGTATTTT
-,TRBJ2-3,TRBD2,TRBV7-9,CASSLGASGSDTQYF,TGTGCCAGCAGCTTAGGGGCTAGCGGCTCAGATACGCAGTATTTT
-,TRBJ2-7,TRBD1,TRBV14,CASSRQTGILYEQYF,TGTGCCAGCAGCCGACAGACAGGGATCCTCTACGAGCAGTACTTC
-,TRBJ1-1,TRBD1,TRBV25-1,CASRVDRADDTEAFF,TGTGCCAGCAGAGTTGACAGGGCCGATGATACTGAAGCTTTCTTT
once,TRBJ1-2,-,TRBV2,CASSERVDYGYTF,TGTGCCAGCAGTGAAAGGGTTGACTATGGCTACACCTTC
-,TRBJ2-1,TRBD1,TRBV5-1,CASSLHRDRGRSEQFF,TGCGCCAGCAGCTTGCACCGGGACAGGGGGCGAAGTGAGCAGTTCTTC
-,TRBJ2-2,TRBD2,TRBV10-1,CASSGLSSGGGELFF,TGCGCCAGCAGTGGACTCTCTAGCGGGGGCGGGGAGCTGTTTTTT
-,TRBJ2-1,-,TRBV5-1,CASSPDTYNEQFF,TGCGCCAGCAGCCCGGACACTTACAATGAGCAGTTCTTC
-,TRBJ2-7,-,TRBV2,CASNRDQPTYEQYF,TGTGCCAGCAACCGGGACCAACCCACCTACGAGCAGTACTTC
few,TRBJ1-4,-,TRBV4-1,CASSQAYEKLFF,TGCGCCAGCAGCCAAGCTTATGAAAAACTGTTTTTT
-,TRBJ2-3,-,TRBV10-2,CASTEMEGWGTDTQYF,TGCGCCAGCACCGAAATGGAGGGGTGGGGCACAGATACGCAGTATTTT
-,TRBJ2-7,-,TRBV5-1,CASSLPGPALDEQYF,TGCGCCAGCAGCTTGCCGGGACCAGCTTTGGACGAGCAGTACTTC
once,TRBJ2-3,-,TRBV11-2,CASSPWGRPTDTQYF,TGTGCCAGCAGTCCCTGGGGGAGGCCCACAGATACGCAGTATTTT
-,TRBJ2-2,TRBD1,TRBV27,CASSLKRDRDRNTGELFF,TGTGCCAGCAGTTTAAAGAGGGACAGGGACCGGAACACCGGGGAGCTGTTTTTT
-,TRBJ2-3,-,TRBV30,CAWSALETWREDTQYF,TGTGCCTGGAGCGCTCTCGAGACGTGGAGGGAAGATACGCAGTATTTT
-,TRBJ2-3,TRBD2,TRBV4-2,CASSQDDGGGGDADTQYF,TGTGCCAGCAGCCAAGATGATGGCGGGGGGGGAGACGCAGATACGCAGTATTTT
-,TRBJ2-5,-,TRBV11-2,CASSRNGGYQETQYF,TGTGCCAGCAGCCGGAACGGGGGTTACCAAGAGACCCAGTACTTC
once,TRBJ1-5,-,TRBV18,CASSLGTLPNQPQHF,TGTGCCAGCTCCCTGGGGACCTTGCCCAATCAGCCCCAGCATTTT
-,TRBJ2-4,TRBD2,TRBV6-6,CASSLAGGAKNIQYF,TGTGCCAGCAGCCTCGCGGGGGGGGCCAAAAACATTCAGTACTTC
-,TRBJ2-3,-,TRBV5-1,CASRAGDPTDTQYF,TGCGCCAGCAGAGCGGGTGACCCCACAGATACGCAGTATTTT
-,TRBJ2-7,TRBD2,TRBV7-3,CASSVSGSVGYEQYF,TGTGCCAGCAGCGTTAGCGGGAGCGTGGGCTACGAGCAGTACTTC
-,TRBJ2-7,TRBD2,TRBV23-1,CAIIAGAPSYEQYF,TGCGCCATAATAGCGGGAGCCCCCTCCTACGAGCAGTACTTC
-,TRBJ2-5,TRBD1,TRBV19,CASSTSGGRVVGETQYF,TGTGCCAGTAGTACCTCAGGGGGTCGAGTGGTAGGGGAGACCCAGTACTTC
-,TRBJ2-5,TRBD2,TRBV19,CASRKGLAGTEETQYF,TGTGCCAGTAGAAAGGGGCTAGCGGGAACAGAAGAGACCCAGTACTTC
-,TRBJ2-2,TRBD2,TRBV2,CASKSGSNAGELFF,TGTGCCAGCAAGAGCGGGAGTAATGCCGGGGAGCTGTTTTTT
-,TRBJ2-1,TRBD2,TRBV29-1,CSVEAGTSGRNEQFF,TGCAGCGTCGAGGCCGGGACTAGCGGGAGGAATGAGCAGTTCTTC
-,TRBJ2-7,TRBD2,TRBV29-1,CSAQRGLGYEQYF,TGCAGCGCGCAGCGGGGGCTTGGATACGAGCAGTACTTC
-,TRBJ2-7,TRBD1,TRBV9,CASSVDGTGGSYEQYF,TGTGCCAGCAGCGTAGATGGGACAGGGGGTTCCTACGAGCAGTACTTC
-,TRBJ2-7,-,TRBV21-1,CASSIPTGPRTEQYF,TGTGCCAGCAGCATCCCAACTGGCCCCCGGACCGAGCAGTACTTC